This T cell receptor beta chain stems from a study of T-cell memory formation after mild COVID-19. The wider study: Clustering of TCRs was largely donor specific.

MiXCR was run by TCRdb on the 5' RACE reads, yielding one entry per CDR3 protein. The sample yields fewer than 350,000 distinct CDR3 sequences, around a sixth seen once. V was clipped by 5 bases and J by 5 bases, with 13 bases between them. Germline-derived CDR1 and CDR2 are SGHTA and FQGNSA. The CDR3 loop spans 14 amino acids. The material sequenced was PBMCs or a T cell subset sorted from them (not recorded which). V and J are TRBV7-2 and TRBJ1-5, with TRBD1 as a possible D gene (5 bases). The source of this sequence is a man between 18 and 35 years old who had mild COVID-19 (a few samples of this study predate the infection). Cell type and time point are not known. CDR3 loop: CASSRAGIHQPQHF. CDR3 sequence (DNA): TGTGCCAGCAGCCGAGCAGGGATACATCAGCCCCAGCATTTT.